This is a list of T cell receptor beta chains from one sample in a study of blood T cell repertoires in COVID-19. The assay was immunoSEQ multiplex PCR, and TCRdb's table has in-frame clones only and misses some. The sample contains about 80,000 clones, 84% of which appear only once. The sample taken for sequencing was peripheral blood. These receptor sequences come from a man in his forties or fifties with acute or convalescent COVID-19. CDR3s include the opening cysteine and the closing phenylalanine or tryptophan. Each record gives: J gene, D gene, CDR3 length, V gene, clone size, CDR3 protein, CDR3 DNA. The D gene is left open where the match is weak. For some rows the clone size is stated as once, few or many, or as a class when expanded; others skip it.

TRBJ2-3 - 12 TRBV5-4 - CASPGGEDTQYF TGTGCCAGCCCGGGCGGGGAAGATACGCAGTATTTT
TRBJ2-5 - 16 TRBV4-3 - CASSQGAPGPGETQYF TGCGCCAGCAGCCAAGGTGCGCCCGGTCCGGGAGAGACCCAGTACTTC
TRBJ2-1 - 13 TRBV7-9 - CASSRDTDNEQFF TGTGCCAGCAGCCGGGACACGGACAATGAGCAGTTCTTC
TRBJ2-7 - 14 TRBV30 - CAWSGPNLIGVQYF TGTGCCTGGAGTGGCCCCAATTTAATCGGGGTGCAGTACTTC
TRBJ2-1 - 13 TRBV6-5 many CASSRGFSDEQFF TGTGCCAGCAGTCGGGGTTTCAGCGATGAGCAGTTCTTC
TRBJ1-2 - 14 TRBV10-3 - CAISEQGSNYGYTF TGTGCCATCAGTGAACAGGGCAGCAACTATGGCTACACCTTC
TRBJ2-7 - 12 TRBV11-3 - CASSFPSYEQYF TGTGCCAGCAGCTTCCCGTCCTACGAGCAGTACTTC
TRBJ1-1 - 16 TRBV9 - CASSEPDSQMNTEAFF TGTGCCAGCAGCGAGCCGGACAGCCAGATGAACACTGAAGCTTTCTTT
TRBJ2-7 TRBD2 16 TRBV4-3 - CASSQGAAGGSYEQYF TGCGCCAGCAGCCAAGGGGCGGCCGGGGGGTCCTACGAGCAGTACTTC
TRBJ1-2 - 13 TRBV27 - CASKQSILDGYTF TGTGCCAGCAAACAATCCATCCTGGATGGCTACACCTTC
TRBJ1-1 TRBD1 17 TRBV15 - CATRKADNRGLNTEAFF TGTGCCACCAGGAAGGCCGATAACAGGGGCTTGAACACTGAAGCTTTCTTT
TRBJ1-5 - 13 TRBV12-5 - CASALGGFQPQHF TGTGCTAGTGCCTTAGGGGGTTTTCAGCCCCAGCATTTT
TRBJ1-5 - 17 TRBV7-2 once CASSFFGGSYSNQPQHF TGTGCCAGCAGCTTCTTTGGGGGGTCGTATAGCAATCAGCCCCAGCATTTT
TRBJ2-7 - 15 TRBV4-3 - CASSQEGGRVGEQYF TGCGCCAGCAGCCAAGAGGGGGGGCGGGTCGGCGAGCAGTACTTC
TRBJ2-5 TRBD2 13 TRBV6-5 - CANQLAGGETQYF TGTGCCAACCAACTAGCGGGAGGAGAGACCCAGTACTTC
TRBJ2-1 TRBD2 22 TRBV6-1 - CASSEAGFSGGTTQLFYNEQFF TGTGCCAGCAGTGAAGCAGGGTTTAGCGGGGGGACCACTCAACTTTTTTACAATGAGCAGTTCTTC
TRBJ2-1 TRBD2 14 TRBV5-6 - CASSVSGSVNEQFF TGTGCCAGCAGCGTTAGCGGGAGTGTGAATGAGCAGTTCTTC
TRBJ2-1 - 14 TRBV6-1 - CASSEVGGGNEQFF TGTGCCAGCAGTGAAGTCGGGGGAGGCAATGAGCAGTTCTTC
TRBJ1-6 - 16 TRBV27 - CASSLSRGQLNSPLHF TGTGCCAGCAGTTTATCCCGAGGGCAGCTTAATTCACCCCTCCACTTT
TRBJ2-1 - 16 TRBV4-1 - CASSQDQGSSYNEQFF TGCGCCAGCAGCCAAGACCAGGGGAGCTCCTACAATGAGCAGTTCTTC
TRBJ2-1 TRBD2 16 TRBV27 - CASSFILAGGPNEQFF TGTGCCAGCAGTTTCATCCTAGCGGGAGGGCCGAATGAGCAGTTCTTC